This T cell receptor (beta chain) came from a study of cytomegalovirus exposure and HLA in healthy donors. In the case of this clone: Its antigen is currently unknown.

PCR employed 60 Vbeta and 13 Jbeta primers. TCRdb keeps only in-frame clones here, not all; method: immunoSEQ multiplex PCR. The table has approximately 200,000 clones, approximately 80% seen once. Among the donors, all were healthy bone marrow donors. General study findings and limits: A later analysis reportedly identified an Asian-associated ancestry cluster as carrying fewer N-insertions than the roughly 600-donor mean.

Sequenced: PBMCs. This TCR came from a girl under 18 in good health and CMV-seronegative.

The CDR3 protein is CASSFTGANVLTF. CDR3 nucleotides: TGTGCCAGCAGTTTTACTGGGGCCAACGTCCTGACTTTC. This chain links TRBV25-1 with TRBJ2-6; no definite D call. Per germline, CDR1 MGHDK and CDR2 SYGVNS. The CDR3 length is 13 residues. Trimming cost V 5 bases and J 2 bases, with 4 bases left between them.